This entry features one TCR beta chain sequence. The data were taken from a study of human T cells and chemical hapten exposure. Time point noted: healthy volunteer bleed at 2 weeks. Whole blood, unfractionated, served as the material for total RNA extraction. Germline V gene sequence: CDR1 MNHEY, CDR2 SVGEGT. The CDR3 runs 16 residues. The V and J ends lost 4 bases and 6 bases respectively, with 19 bases between them. TCRdb itself ran the RACE reads through MiXCR, one entry per CDR3 protein. This table holds about 93,000 distinct CDR3 sequences, about 8.7% found once. The specimen was whole blood. The chain employs TRBV6-2 or TRBV6-3 and TRBJ2-4, with a possible D match to TRBD1 (6 bases). This clonotype was sampled from a female donor in good health. Some clones in this sample may be carry-over from other donors' samples. DNA of the CDR3: TGTGCCAGCAGTTTTAGGACAGTCCAAGGTGGAAACATTCAGTACTTC. Protein product: CASSFRTVQGGNIQYF.